This T cell receptor beta chain was sequenced for a study of T cell responses to AZD1222 COVID-19 vaccine. Study-wide points: Nearly half of spike-specific TCRs reportedly go after variant regions that carry no mutations. Seropositive at baseline were only a handful of AZD1222 recipients. The donor group comprised mostly white British people and more females; the analysis possibly underestimated clonal diversity.

V lost 7 bases to trimming and J lost 7 bases; unmatched junction nucleotides: 6. The CDR3 contains 13 residues. Germline CDR1 and CDR2: SGHRS and YFSETQ. This clone appeared a few times. The antigen is not known. Some clones are missing from TCRdb's copy, which holds only in-frame ones; the method was immunoSEQ multiplex PCR. In the table there are approximately 100,000 clones, roughly nine tenths of which are singletons. The sequence came from an adult in good health. The input for sequencing was peripheral blood, taken on day 0 of AZD1222 vaccination. The chain recombines TRBV5-1 with TRBJ2-1; 9 bases agree with TRBD1. The CDR3 protein is CASQQGAMNEQFF. CDR3 sequence (DNA): TGCGCCAGCCAACAGGGGGCAATGAATGAGCAGTTCTTC.